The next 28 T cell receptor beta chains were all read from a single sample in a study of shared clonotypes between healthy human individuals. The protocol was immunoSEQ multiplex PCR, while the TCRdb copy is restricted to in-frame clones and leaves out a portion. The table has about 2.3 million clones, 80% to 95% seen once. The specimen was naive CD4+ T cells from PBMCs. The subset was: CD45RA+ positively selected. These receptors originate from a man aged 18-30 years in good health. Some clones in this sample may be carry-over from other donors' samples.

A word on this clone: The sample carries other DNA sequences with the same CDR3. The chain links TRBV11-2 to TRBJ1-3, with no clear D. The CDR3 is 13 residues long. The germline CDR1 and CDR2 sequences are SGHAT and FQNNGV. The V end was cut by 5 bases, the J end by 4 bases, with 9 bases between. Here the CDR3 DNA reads TGTGCCAGCAGCCCCCGGTCAGGAAACACCATATATTTT. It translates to CASSPRSGNTIYF.

CDR3 sequence: CASSTGQAQNTEAFF. The CDR3 DNA reads as TGCGCCAGCAGCACGGGACAGGCTCAAAACACTGAAGCTTTCTTT. The V gene is TRBV5-1, the J gene TRBJ1-1; 8 nucleotides align to TRBD1. The CDR3 has 15 amino acids. Looked up from germline, CDR1 is SGHRS and CDR2 is YFSETQ. V dropped 4 bases and J dropped 2; count of bases not matched to a gene: 7.

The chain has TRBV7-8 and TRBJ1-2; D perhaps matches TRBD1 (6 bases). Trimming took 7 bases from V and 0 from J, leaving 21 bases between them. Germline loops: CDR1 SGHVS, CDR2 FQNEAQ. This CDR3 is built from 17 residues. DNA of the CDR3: TGTGCCAGCACCCTGGGGGGCACGCACCTTTCTAACTATGGCTACACCTTC. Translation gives CASTLGGTHLSNYGYTF.

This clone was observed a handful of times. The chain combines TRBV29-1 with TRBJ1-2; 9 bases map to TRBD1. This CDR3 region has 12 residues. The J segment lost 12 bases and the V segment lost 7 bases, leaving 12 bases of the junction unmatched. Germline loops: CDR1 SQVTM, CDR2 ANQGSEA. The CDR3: CSAEGDRVVNTF. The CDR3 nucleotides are TGCAGCGCGGAAGGGGACAGGGTAGTCAACACCTTC.

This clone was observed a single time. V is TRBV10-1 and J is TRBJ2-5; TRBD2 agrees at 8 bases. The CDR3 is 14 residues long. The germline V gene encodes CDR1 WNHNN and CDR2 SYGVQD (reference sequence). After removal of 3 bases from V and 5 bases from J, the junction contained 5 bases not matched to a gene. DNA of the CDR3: TGCGCCAGCAGTGACAGGACTAGCCGGGAGACCCAGTACTTC. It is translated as CASSDRTSRETQYF.

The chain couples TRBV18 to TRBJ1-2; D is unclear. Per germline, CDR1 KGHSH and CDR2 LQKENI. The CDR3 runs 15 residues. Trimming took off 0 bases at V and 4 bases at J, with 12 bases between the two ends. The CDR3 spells CASSPPSQVGYGYTF. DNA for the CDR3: TGTGCCAGCTCACCACCGTCTCAAGTCGGCTATGGCTACACCTTC.

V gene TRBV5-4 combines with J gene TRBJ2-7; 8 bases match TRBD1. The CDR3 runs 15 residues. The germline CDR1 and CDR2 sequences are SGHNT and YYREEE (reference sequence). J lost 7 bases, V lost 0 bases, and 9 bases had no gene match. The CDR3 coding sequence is TGTGCCAGCAGCTTGGGACAGGGGCGTGTAGGGGAGCAGTACTTC. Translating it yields CASSLGQGRVGEQYF. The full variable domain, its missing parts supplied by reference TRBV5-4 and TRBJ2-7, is ETGVTQSPTHLIKTRGQQVTLRCSSQSGHNTVSWYQQALGQGPQFIFQYYREEENGRGNFPPRFSGLQFPNYSSELNVNALELDDSALYLCASSLGQGRVGEQYFGPGTRLTVT.

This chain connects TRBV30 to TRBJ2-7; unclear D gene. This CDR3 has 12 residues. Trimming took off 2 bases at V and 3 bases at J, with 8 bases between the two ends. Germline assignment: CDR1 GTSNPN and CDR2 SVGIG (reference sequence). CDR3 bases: TGTGCCTGGAGTTCCTTTGTCTACGAGCAGTACTTC. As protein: CAWSSFVYEQYF. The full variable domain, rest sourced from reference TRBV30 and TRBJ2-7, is SQTIHQWPATLVQPVGSPLSLECTVEGTSNPNLYWYRQAAGRGLQLLFYSVGIGQISSEVPQNLSASRPQDRQFILSSKKLLLSDSGFYLCAWSSFVYEQYFGPGTRLTVT.

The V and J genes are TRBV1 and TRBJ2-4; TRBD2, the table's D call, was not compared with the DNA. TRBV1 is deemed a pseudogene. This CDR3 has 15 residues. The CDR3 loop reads CTSSQESLAKNIQYF. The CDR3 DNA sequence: TGCACCAGCAGCCAAGAATCTCTAGCCAAAAACATTCAGTACTTC.

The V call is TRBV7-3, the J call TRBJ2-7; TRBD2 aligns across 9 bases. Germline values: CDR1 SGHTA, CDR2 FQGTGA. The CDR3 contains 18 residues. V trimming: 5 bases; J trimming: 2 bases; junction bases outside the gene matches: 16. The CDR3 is CASSLSPSTSGIPYEQYF. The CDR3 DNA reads TGTGCCAGCAGCCTCAGCCCTTCGACTAGCGGAATTCCCTACGAGCAGTACTTC.

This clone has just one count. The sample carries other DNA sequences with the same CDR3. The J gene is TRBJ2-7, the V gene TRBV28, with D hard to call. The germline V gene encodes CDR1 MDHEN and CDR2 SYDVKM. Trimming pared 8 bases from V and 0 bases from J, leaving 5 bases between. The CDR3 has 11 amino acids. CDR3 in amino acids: CASSNSYEQYF. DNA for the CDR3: TGTGCCAGCTCCAACTCCTACGAGCAGTACTTC.

CDR3 sequence reads: CASTKTSGRDTQYF. The DNA of the CDR3 is TGTGCCAGCACCAAGACTAGCGGGAGAGATACGCAGTATTTT. The J gene is TRBJ2-3, the V gene TRBV2; 12 bases are shared with TRBD2. CDR1 and CDR2 (germline): SNHLY, FYNNEI. The CDR3 sequence is 14 residues long. V gave up 7 bases and J gave up 5 bases; unmatched junction bases: 4.

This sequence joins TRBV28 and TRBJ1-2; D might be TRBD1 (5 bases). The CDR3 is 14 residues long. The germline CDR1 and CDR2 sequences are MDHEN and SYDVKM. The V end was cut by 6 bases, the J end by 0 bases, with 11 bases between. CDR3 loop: CASRAQGANYGYTF. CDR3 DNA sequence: TGTGCCAGCAGGGCCCAAGGGGCTAACTATGGCTACACCTTC.

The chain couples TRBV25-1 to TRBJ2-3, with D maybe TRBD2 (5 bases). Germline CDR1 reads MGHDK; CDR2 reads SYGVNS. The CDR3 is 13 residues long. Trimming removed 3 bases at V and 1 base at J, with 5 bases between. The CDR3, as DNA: TGTGCCAGCAGTGAGGGAGGCACAGATACGCAGTATTTT. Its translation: CASSEGGTDTQYF.

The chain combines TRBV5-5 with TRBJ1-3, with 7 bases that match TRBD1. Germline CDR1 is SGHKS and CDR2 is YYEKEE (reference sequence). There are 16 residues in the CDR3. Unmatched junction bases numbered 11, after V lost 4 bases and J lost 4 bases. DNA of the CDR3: TGTGCCAGCAGCAGAGACAGGGAATCGAGAGGAAACACCATATATTTT. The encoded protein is CASSRDRESRGNTIYF.

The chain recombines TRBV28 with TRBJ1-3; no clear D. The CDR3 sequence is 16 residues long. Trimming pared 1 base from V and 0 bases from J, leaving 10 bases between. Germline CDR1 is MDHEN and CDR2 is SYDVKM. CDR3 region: CASSLLGSLSGNTIYF. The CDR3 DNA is TGTGCCAGCAGTTTATTGGGGAGCCTCTCTGGAAACACCATATATTTT.

CDR3 region: CASSGGTSGKYEQYF. The CDR3 bases are TGTGCCAGCAGCGGGGGGACTAGCGGGAAATACGAGCAGTACTTC. The chain has TRBV28 and TRBJ2-7; 13 nucleotides align to TRBD2. The V and J ends lost 6 bases and 4 bases, in that order; junction bases with no gene match: 6. Germline V gene data show CDR1 as MDHEN and CDR2 as SYDVKM. The CDR3 covers 15 residues.

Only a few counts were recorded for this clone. CDR3 nucleotide sequence: TGTGCCAGCAGCGTATGGACCATCGGCTACACCTTC. This gives the protein CASSVWTIGYTF. The chain carries TRBV5-6 and TRBJ1-2; no reliable D call. Trimming cost V 4 bases and J 8 bases, with 12 bases left between them. CDR1 and CDR2 (germline): SGHDT, YYEEEE. This CDR3 spans 12 amino acids.

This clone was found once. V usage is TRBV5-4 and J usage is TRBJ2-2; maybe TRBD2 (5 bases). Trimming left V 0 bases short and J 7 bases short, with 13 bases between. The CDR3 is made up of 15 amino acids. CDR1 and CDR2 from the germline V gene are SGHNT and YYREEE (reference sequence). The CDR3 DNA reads TGTGCCAGCAGCTTGGGAGGCCCCGGGGTCGGGGAGCTGTTTTTT. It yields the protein CASSLGGPGVGELFF.

The CDR3 coding sequence is TGTGCCAGCAGTTACCGGGCAGGGCGGCCCTACAATGAGCAGTTCTTC. Translation: CASSYRAGRPYNEQFF. This chain connects TRBV6-7 to TRBJ2-1; D is perhaps TRBD1 (5 bases). TRBV6-7 is an open reading frame, and its role is uncertain. CDR3 length: 16 amino acids. Trimming stripped 2 bases from V and 2 bases from J, with 13 bases between.

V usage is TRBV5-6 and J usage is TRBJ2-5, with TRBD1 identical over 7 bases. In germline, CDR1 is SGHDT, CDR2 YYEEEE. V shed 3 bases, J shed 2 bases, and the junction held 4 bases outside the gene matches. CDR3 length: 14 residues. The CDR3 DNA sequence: TGTGCCAGCAGCTACCGGGACAGTCAAGAGACCCAGTACTTC. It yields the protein CASSYRDSQETQYF.

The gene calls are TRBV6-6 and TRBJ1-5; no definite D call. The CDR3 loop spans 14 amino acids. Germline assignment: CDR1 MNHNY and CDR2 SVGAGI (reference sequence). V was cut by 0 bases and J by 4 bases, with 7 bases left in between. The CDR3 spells CASSYSGENQPQHF. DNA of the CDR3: TGTGCCAGCAGTTACTCGGGTGAGAATCAGCCCCAGCATTTT.

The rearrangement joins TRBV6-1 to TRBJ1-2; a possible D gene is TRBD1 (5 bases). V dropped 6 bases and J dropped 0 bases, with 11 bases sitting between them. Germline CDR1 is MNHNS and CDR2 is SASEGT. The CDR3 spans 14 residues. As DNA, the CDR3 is TGTGCCAGCAGGGGGGGTTGGACTAACTATGGCTACACCTTC. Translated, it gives CASRGGWTNYGYTF.

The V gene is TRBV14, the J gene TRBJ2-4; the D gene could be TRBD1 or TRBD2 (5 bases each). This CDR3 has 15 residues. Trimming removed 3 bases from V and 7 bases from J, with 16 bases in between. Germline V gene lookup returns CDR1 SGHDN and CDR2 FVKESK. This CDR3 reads CASSQGQFRGNIQYF. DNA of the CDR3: TGTGCCAGCAGCCAGGGGCAGTTCAGAGGGAACATTCAGTACTTC.

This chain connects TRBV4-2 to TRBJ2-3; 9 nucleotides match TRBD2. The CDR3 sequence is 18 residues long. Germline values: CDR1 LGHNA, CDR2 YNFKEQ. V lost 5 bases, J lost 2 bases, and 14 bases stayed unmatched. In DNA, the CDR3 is TGTGCCAGCAGCTTCCCCAGCCTTAGCGGGAGTACCACAGATACGCAGTATTTT. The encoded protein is CASSFPSLSGSTTDTQYF.

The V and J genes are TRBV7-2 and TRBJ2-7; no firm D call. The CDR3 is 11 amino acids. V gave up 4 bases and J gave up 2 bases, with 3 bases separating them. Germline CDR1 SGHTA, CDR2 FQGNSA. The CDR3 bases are TGTGCCAGCAGCTGGACCTACGAGCAGTACTTC. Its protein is CASSWTYEQYF.

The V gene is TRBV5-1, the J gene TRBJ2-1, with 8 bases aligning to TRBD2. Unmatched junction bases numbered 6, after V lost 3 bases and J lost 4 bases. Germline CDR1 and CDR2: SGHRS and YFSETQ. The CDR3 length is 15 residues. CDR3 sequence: CASSSASGHYNEQFF. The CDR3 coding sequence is TGCGCCAGCAGCTCGGCTAGCGGGCATTACAATGAGCAGTTCTTC.

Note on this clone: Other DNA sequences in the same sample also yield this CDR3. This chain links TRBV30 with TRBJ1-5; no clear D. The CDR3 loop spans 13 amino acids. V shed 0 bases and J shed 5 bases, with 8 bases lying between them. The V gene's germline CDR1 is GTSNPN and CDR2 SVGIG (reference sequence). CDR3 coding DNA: TGTGCCTGGAGTGTACAAACCGATCAGCCCCAGCATTTT. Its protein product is CAWSVQTDQPQHF.